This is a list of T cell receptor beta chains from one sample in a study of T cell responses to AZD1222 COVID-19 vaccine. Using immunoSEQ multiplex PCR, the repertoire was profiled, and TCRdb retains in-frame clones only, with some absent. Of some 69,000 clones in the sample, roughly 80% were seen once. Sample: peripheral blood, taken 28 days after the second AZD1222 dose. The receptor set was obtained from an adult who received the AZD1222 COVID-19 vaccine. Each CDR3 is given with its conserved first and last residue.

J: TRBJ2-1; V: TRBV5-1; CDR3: CASSLDRGANEQFF
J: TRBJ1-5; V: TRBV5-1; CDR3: CASAQGPLTGTLDQPQHF
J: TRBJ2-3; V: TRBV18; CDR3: CASSPGVRADTQYF
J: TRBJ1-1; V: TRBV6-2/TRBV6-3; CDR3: CASSPTGWTEAFF
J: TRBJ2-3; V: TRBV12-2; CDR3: CASRLAGLAESRMGTQYF
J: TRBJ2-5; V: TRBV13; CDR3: CASSLGTGFLQYF
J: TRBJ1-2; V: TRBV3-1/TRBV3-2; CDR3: CASSQEGAVKGYTF
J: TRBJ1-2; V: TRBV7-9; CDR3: CASQGTRDANYGYTF
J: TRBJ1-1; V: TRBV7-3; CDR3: CASSLNRGDTEAFF
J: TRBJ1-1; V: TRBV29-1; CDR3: CSVESGTLNTEAFF
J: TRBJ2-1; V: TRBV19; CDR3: CASRQGPYNEQFF
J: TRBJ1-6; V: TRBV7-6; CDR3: CASSLTGSWGGSPLHF
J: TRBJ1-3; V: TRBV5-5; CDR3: CASSSPNSGNTIYF
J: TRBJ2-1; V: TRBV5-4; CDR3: CASSLSGRVPHEQFF
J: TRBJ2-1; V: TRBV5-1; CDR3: CASSLATQYEQFF
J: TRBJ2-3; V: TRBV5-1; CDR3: CASSLSPSGRAGDTQYF
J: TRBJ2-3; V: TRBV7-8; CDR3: CASSHWGGDTQYF
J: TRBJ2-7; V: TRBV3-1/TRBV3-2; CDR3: CASSQRSGTSEQYF
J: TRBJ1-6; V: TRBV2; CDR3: CASSETWGGNSPLHF
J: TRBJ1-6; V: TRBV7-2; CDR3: CASSLGSNNSPLHF
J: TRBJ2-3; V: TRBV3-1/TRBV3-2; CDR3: CASSQESGGRATDTQYF
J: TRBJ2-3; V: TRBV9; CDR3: CASSVAPTEGDTQYF
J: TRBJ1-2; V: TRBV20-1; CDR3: CSAAAPGGYTF
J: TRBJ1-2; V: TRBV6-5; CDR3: CASSPRGTPWF
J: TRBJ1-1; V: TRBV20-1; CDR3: CRPPTTTEAFF
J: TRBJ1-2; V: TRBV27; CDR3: CASSSQTGNYGYTF